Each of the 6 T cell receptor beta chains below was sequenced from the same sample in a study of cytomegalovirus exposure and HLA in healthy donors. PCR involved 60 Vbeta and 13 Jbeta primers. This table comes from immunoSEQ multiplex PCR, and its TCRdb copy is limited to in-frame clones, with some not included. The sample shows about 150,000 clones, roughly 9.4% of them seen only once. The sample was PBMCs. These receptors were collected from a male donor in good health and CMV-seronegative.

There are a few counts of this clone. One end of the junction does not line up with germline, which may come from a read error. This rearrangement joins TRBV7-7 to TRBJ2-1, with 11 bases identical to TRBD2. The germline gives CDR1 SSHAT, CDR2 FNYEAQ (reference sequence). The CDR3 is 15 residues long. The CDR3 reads CASSDSGGARNEQFF. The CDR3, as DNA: TGTGCTAGCAGCGATAGCGGGGGGGCGAGAAATGAGCAGTTCTTC.

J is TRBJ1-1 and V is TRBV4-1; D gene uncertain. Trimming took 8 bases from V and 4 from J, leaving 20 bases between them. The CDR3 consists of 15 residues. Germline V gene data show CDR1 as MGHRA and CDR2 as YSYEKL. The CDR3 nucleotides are TGCGCCAGCCGGTACGACTTGAGAGCGGGCACTGAAGCTTTCTTT. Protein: CASRYDLRAGTEAFF.

The CDR3 loop reads CASSLVQGPNYGYTF. The DNA of the CDR3 is TGTGCCAGCAGCTTAGTTCAGGGCCCTAACTATGGCTACACCTTC. This chain uses TRBV7-2 with TRBJ1-2, with TRBD1 as a possible D gene (5 bases). The CDR3 totals 15 residues. V was cut by 1 base and J by 0 bases, with 9 bases left in between. From germline, CDR1 is SGHTA and CDR2 FQGNSA.

CDR3 loop: CASSLNTNYEQYF. In DNA form, the CDR3 reads TGTGCCAGCAGCCTCAATACTAACTACGAGCAGTACTTC. The V call is TRBV9, the J call TRBJ2-5; D is uncertain. Near its end, the DNA agrees better with TRBJ2-7, so the J call may be wrong. CDR3 size: 13 residues. Germline V lookup: CDR1 SGDLS, CDR2 YYNGEE.

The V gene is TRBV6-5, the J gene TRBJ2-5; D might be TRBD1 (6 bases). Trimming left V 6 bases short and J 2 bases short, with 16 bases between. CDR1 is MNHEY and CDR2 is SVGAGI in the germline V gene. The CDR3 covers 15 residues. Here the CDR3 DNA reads TGTGCCAGCAGCGACCTCGGGCAGGGGCAAGAGACCCAGTACTTC. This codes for CASSDLGQGQETQYF.

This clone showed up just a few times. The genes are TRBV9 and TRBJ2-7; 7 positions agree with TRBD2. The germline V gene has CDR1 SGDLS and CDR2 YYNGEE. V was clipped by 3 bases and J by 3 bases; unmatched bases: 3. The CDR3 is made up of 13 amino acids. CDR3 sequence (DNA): TGTGCCAGCAGCGAACTAGCGAACTACGAGCAGTACTTC. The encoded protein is CASSELANYEQYF.